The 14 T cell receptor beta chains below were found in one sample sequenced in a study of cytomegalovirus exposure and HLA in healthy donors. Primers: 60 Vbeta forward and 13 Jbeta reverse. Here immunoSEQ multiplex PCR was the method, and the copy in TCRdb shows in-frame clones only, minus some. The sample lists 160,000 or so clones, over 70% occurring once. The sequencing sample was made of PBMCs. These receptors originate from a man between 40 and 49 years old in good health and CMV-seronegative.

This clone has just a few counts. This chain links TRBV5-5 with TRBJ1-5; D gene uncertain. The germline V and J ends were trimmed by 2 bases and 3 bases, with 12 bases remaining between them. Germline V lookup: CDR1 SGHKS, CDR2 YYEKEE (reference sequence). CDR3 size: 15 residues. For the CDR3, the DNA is TGTGCCAGCAGCTTAAACTCGTCCCCCAATCAGCCCCAGCATTTT. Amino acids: CASSLNSSPNQPQHF.

The CDR3 region is CASSGAYAGEQYF. The CDR3 region has the DNA TGTGCCAGCAGCGGGGCCTACGCCGGTGAGCAGTACTTC. V gene TRBV7-3 combines with J gene TRBJ2-7; tentative D call: TRBD1 (5 bases). The V and J ends lost 5 bases and 7 bases respectively, with 15 bases between them. The CDR3 has 13 residues. The germline CDR1 and CDR2 sequences are SGHTA and FQGTGA.

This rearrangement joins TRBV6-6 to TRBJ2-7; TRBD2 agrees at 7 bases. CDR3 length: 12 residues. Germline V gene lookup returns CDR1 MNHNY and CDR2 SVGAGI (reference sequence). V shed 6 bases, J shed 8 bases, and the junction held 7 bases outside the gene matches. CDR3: CASSQRDVKQYF. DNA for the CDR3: TGTGCCAGCAGCCAGCGGGACGTCAAGCAGTACTTC.

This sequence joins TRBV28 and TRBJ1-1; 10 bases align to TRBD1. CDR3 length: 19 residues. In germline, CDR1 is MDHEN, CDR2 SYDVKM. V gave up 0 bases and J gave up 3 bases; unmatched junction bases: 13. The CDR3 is CASSLWGPDRGPRDTEAFF. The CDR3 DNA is TGTGCCAGCAGTTTATGGGGACCAGACAGGGGGCCTCGGGACACTGAAGCTTTCTTT. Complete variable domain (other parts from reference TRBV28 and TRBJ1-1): DVKVTQSSRYLVKRTGEKVFLECVQDMDHENMFWYRQDPGLGLRLIYFSYDVKMKEKGDIPEGYSVSREKKERFSLILESASTNQTSMYLCASSLWGPDRGPRDTEAFFGQGTRLTVV.

The CDR3 DNA is TGTGCCAGCAGTGAACCGTTCAGGGCTGGAAACACCATATATTTT. Amino acids: CASSEPFRAGNTIYF. The J gene is TRBJ1-3, the V gene TRBV2; the D gene is possibly TRBD1 (5 bases). The germline V gene encodes CDR1 SNHLY and CDR2 FYNNEI. V was pared by 2 bases and J by 2 bases, with 10 bases between. The CDR3 runs 15 residues.

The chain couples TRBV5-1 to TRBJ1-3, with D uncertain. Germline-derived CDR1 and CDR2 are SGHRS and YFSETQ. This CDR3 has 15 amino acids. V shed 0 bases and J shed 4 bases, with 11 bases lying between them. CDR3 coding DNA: TGCGCCAGCAGCTTGGATCCGGGAAGAGGAAACACCATATATTTT. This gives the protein CASSLDPGRGNTIYF.

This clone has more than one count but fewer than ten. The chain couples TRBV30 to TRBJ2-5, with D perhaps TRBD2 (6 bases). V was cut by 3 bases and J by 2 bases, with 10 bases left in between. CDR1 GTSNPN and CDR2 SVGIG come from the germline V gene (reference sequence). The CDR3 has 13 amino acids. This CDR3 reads CAWSRDSQETQYF. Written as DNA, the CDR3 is TGTGCCTGGAGCCGGGACTCACAAGAGACCCAGTACTTC. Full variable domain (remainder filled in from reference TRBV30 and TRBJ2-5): SQTIHQWPATLVQPVGSPLSLECTVEGTSNPNLYWYRQAAGRGLQLLFYSVGIGQISSEVPQNLSASRPQDRQFILSSKKLLLSDSGFYLCAWSRDSQETQYFGPGTRLLVL.

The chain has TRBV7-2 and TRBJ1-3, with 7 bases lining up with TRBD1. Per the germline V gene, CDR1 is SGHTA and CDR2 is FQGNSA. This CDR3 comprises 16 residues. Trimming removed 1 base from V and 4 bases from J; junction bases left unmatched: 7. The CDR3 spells CASSLVGGQTGNTIYF. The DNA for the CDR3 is TGTGCCAGCAGCTTAGTAGGGGGACAGACCGGAAACACCATATATTTT.

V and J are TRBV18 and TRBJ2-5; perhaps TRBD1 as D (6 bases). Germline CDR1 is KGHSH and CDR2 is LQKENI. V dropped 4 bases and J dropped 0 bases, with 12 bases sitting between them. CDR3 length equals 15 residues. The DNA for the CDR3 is TGTGCCAGCTCACAAAATGGGGGCTACCAAGAGACCCAGTACTTC. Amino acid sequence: CASSQNGGYQETQYF.

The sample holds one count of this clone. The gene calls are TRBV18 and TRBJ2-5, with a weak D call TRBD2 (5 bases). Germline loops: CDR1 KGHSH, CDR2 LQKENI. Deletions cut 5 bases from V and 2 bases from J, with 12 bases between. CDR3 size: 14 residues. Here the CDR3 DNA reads TGTGCCAGCTCATTAGCAGGCGGGCAAGAGACCCAGTACTTC. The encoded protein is CASSLAGGQETQYF.

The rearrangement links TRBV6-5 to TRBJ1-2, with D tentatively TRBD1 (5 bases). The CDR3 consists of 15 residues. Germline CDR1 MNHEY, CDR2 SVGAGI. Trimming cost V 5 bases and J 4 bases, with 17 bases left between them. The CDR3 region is CASSPLWVTGYGYTF. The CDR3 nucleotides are TGTGCCAGCAGTCCGCTATGGGTTACAGGCTATGGCTACACCTTC.

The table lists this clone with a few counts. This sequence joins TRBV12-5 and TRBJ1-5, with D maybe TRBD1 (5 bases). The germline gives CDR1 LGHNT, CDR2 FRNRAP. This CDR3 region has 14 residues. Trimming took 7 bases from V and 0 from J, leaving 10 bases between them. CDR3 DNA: TGTGCTAGTGCCCAGACAGATAGCAATCAGCCCCAGCATTTT. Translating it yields CASAQTDSNQPQHF. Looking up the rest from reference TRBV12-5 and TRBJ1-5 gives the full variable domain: DARVTQTPRHKVTEMGQEVTMRCQPILGHNTVFWYRQTMMQGLELLAYFRNRAPLDDSGMPKDRFSAEMPDATLATLKIQPSEPRDSAVYFCASAQTDSNQPQHFGDGTRLSIL.

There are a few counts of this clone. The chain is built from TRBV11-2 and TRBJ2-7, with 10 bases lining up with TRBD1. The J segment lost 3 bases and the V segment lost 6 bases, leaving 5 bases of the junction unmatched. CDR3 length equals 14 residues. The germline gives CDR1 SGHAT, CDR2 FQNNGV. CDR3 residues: CASSIRDRGYEQYF. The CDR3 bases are TGTGCCAGCAGTATCCGGGACAGGGGCTACGAGCAGTACTTC. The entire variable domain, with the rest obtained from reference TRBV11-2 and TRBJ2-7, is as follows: EAGVAQSPRYKIIEKRQSVAFWCNPISGHATLYWYQQILGQGPKLLIQFQNNGVVDDSQLPKDRFSAERLKGVDSTLKIQPAKLEDSAVYLCASSIRDRGYEQYFGPGTRLTVT.

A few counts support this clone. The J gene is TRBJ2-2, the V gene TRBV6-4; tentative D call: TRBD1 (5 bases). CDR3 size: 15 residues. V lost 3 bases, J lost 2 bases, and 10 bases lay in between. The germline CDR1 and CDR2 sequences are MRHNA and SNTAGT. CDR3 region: CASSEGRGNTGELFF. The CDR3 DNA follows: TGTGCCAGCAGTGAAGGAAGGGGAAACACCGGGGAGCTGTTTTTT.